This is a list of T cell receptor beta chains from one sample in a study of regulatory T cells in long-lasting Graves disease. TCRdb re-called the multiplex PCR reads with MiXCR, one entry per CDR3 protein. The sample includes about 530,000 distinct CDR3 sequences, 16% of them seen just once. This same sample was also taken into another study, of T cells in Graves' hyperthyroidism and ophthalmopathy.

The specimen was peripheral blood mononuclear cells (PBMCs), collected at new diagnosis, from a patient treated with antithyroid drugs. These receptors originate from a woman aged 35-65 years with Graves disease. CDR3s include the opening cysteine and the closing phenylalanine or tryptophan. A D gene is named only where the DNA matches it firmly.

D: -; V: TRBV30; CDR3: CAWSGGTNEQYF
D: -; V: TRBV12-5; CDR3: CASGPRTGNRTEAFF
D: -; V: TRBV7-8; CDR3: CASSPVSSGRTEQFF
D: TRBD1; V: TRBV27; CDR3: CASSRQGAYTEAFF
D: -; V: TRBV11-2; CDR3: CASSPAGLHYGYTF
D: -; V: TRBV3-1; CDR3: CASSQESGLTEKLFF
D: TRBD1; V: TRBV6-1; CDR3: CASHDRGFIEAFF
D: -; V: TRBV24-1; CDR3: CATSDSDSQRVQFF
D: -; V: TRBV29-1; CDR3: CSVGQSYEQYF
D: -; V: TRBV3-1; CDR3: CASSQGEVNTEAFF
D: -; V: TRBV29-1; CDR3: CSAGTPGETQYF
D: TRBD1; V: TRBV7-9; CDR3: CASNVRDSNYGYTF
D: -; V: TRBV6-9; CDR3: CASSYGAEQYF
D: -; V: TRBV18; CDR3: CASSLMRTVEQFF
D: -; V: TRBV12-3/TRBV12-4; CDR3: CASRPEGREPGNTIYF